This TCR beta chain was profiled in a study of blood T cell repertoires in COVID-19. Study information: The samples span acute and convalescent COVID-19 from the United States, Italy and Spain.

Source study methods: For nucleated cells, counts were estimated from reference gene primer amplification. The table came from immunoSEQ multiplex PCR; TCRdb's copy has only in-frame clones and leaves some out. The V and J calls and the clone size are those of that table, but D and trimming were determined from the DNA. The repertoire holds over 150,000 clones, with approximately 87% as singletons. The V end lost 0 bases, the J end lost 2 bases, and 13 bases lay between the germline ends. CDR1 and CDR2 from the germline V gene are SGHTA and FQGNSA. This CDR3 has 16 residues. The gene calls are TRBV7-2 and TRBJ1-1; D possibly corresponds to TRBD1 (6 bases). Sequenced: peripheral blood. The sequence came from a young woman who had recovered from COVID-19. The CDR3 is CASSLAMSRGNTEAFF. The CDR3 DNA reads TGTGCCAGCAGCTTAGCGATGAGCAGGGGTAACACTGAAGCTTTCTTT. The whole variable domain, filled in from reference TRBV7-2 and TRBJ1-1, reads GAGVSQSPSNKVTEKGKDVELRCDPISGHTALYWYRQSLGQGLEFLIYFQGNSAPDKSGLPSDRFSAERTGGSVSTLTIQRTQQEDSAVYLCASSLAMSRGNTEAFFGQGTRLTVV.